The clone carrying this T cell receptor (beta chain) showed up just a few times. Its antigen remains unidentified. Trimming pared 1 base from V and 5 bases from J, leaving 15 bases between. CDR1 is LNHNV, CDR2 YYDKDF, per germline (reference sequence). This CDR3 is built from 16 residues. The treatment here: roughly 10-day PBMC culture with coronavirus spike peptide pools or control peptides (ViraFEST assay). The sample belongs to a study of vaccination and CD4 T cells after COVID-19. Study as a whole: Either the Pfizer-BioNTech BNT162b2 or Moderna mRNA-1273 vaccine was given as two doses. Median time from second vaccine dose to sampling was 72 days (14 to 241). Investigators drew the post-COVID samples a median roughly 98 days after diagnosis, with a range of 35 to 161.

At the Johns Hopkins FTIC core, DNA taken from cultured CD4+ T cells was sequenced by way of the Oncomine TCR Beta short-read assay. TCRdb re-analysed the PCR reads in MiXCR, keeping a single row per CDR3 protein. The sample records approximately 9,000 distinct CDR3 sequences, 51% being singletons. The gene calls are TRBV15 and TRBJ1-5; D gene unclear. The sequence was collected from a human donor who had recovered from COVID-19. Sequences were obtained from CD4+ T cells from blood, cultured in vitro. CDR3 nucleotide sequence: TGTGCCACCAGCAGAGTTCCCGGGGTTGGAGATCAGCCCCAGCATTTT. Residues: CATSRVPGVGDQPQHF.